The source of this T cell receptor (beta chain) is a study of blood T cell repertoires in COVID-19 (dated by TCRdb to between 2020 and 2021). Broadly, across the study: Samples covering the acute and convalescent phases of COVID-19 were provided by collaborators in the United States, Italy and Spain. Samples were obtained from the ongoing ImmuneRACE study (first 160 participants) and from some 1,300 subjects provided by 6 global collaborators. The repertoires were released in a freely available public database meant as a resource for research on the immune response to SARS-CoV-2. The prospective study material was composed of cDNA or gDNA derived from T cells, B-cell-depleted T cells, or PBMCs. Where HLA class I and class II types were available, the types were taken from metadata supplied by the sample provider, not from assay-based typing. The sample metadata nearly always contained a de-identified subject ID, COVID-19 status, age in years and sex. The dataset comprised deeply sampled blood TCRbeta repertoires from subjects exposed to, actively infected with, or recovered from COVID-19.

Turning to this clone: It has no known antigen specificity. No base quality information exists; no much larger clone differs at one position.

In the prospective study, participants were roughly 18 to 100 years old, resided in approximately 22 geographic areas of the United States, and were enrolled through a virtual design. In the prospective study, cohorts were assigned on the basis of participant-reported clinical history obtained from a screening survey and a study questionnaire. Recovered participants in ImmuneRACE Cohort 3 were defined as having two consecutive negative NP/OP PCR tests, clearance from a healthcare professional, or resolution of symptoms. In the prospective study, whole blood, serum and a nasopharyngeal or oropharyngeal swab were collected from each participant by mobile phlebotomists. Additional blood draws and questionnaires over an approximately 2-month period could optionally be provided by prospective study participants. Before DNA extraction, prospective study blood samples were shipped either frozen or at room temperature.

Overall results and qualifications from the work: How much clinical and demographic metadata was included differed by source and by participant, and the metadata was provided uncurated.

V is clipped by 0 bases and J by 11 bases, and the sequence between their germline boundaries is 14 bases long. From a lookup of the germline V gene (reference sequence), CDR1 and CDR2 are GTSNPN and SVGIG. The CDR3 runs 14 residues from the cysteine to the phenylalanine. The sequence is cut down to CDR3 DNA, 42 bases in frame from base 1. The immunoSEQ Assay, a bias-controlled multiplex PCR, was used to amplify TCRbeta CDR3 regions from genomic DNA. As for how the authors treated the data: Nucleated cell counts per sample were estimated from amplification of reference gene primers within the assay. To quantify the absolute abundance of each unique TCRbeta CDR3 rearrangement, sequence reads were collapsed and filtered. Productive Simpson clonality was computed per sample as the square root of Simpson's diversity index over productive rearrangements. Not all clones reach the TCRdb copy of this immuneACCESS table, which keeps in-frame sequences only. Checked studies attribute under half of the gap to unresolved V genes and leave the rest unexplained. That table gives V, J and clone size, and the DNA gave D and trimming. The sample has approximately 300,000 clones on record, 87% of them singletons. The leading ten clones occupy around 5.9% of the sample.

The clonotype comes from a woman aged 25 to 45 who had recovered from COVID-19. The sequenced material came from PBMCs or T cells enriched from blood (not recorded which). The V and J genes are TRBV30 and TRBJ1-6; tentative D gene TRBD1, with 5 bases matching. The CDR3 amino acid sequence is: CAWSVMAGLTPLHF. The nucleotide sequence reads TGTGCCTGGAGTGTAATGGCAGGGCTAACACCCCTCCACTTT.